Below are 12 T cell receptor beta chains sequenced from a single sample in a study of CD8 T cells in Susac syndrome. It was with random hexamers that roughly 0.45 to 1 ug RNA was reverse transcribed. TCRdb ran MiXCR on the immunoSEQ multiplex PCR reads and lists one entry per CDR3 protein. The sample lists under 200,000 distinct CDR3 sequences, approximately 94% seen once, with 0.12% in the top ten. The sample taken for sequencing was CD4+ T cells from PBMCs. Every receptor here comes from a human donor with Susac syndrome.

V and J are TRBV20-1 and TRBJ2-4, with 9 positions matching TRBD1. The germline V gene has CDR1 DFQATT and CDR2 SNEGSKA (reference sequence). The CDR3 is made up of 12 amino acids. After removal of 5 bases from V and 7 bases from J, the junction contained 3 bases not matched to a gene. CDR3 in amino acids: CSARDRVNIQYF. For the CDR3, the DNA is TGCAGTGCTCGGGACAGGGTGAACATTCAGTACTTC.

The rearrangement joins TRBV3-1 to TRBJ1-2, with D possibly matching TRBD1 (6 bases). CDR1 and CDR2 from the germline V gene are LGHDT and YNNKEL (reference sequence). V was clipped by 0 bases and J by 11 bases, with 10 bases between them. The CDR3 is 12 residues long. Here the CDR3 DNA reads TGTGCCAGCAGCCAAGACGACAGGCTGTACACCTTC. This gives the protein CASSQDDRLYTF.

The CDR3 here is CAWSARGALEKLFF. The CDR3 nucleotides read TGTGCCTGGAGTGCTAGGGGGGCCCTTGAAAAACTGTTTTTT. The V and J genes are TRBV30 and TRBJ1-4, with D tentatively TRBD1 (6 bases). The V end was cut by 1 base, the J end by 7 bases, with 13 bases between. This CDR3 has 14 residues. The germline V gene has CDR1 GTSNPN and CDR2 SVGIG (reference sequence). Using reference TRBV30 and TRBJ1-4 for the parts outside the CDR3, the full variable domain is SQTIHQWPATLVQPVGSPLSLECTVEGTSNPNLYWYRQAAGRGLQLLFYSVGIGQISSEVPQNLSASRPQDRQFILSSKKLLLSDSGFYLCAWSARGALEKLFFGSGTQLSVL.

V usage is TRBV15 and J usage is TRBJ2-7; perhaps TRBD2 as D (6 bases). Trimming removed 8 bases at V and 2 bases at J, with 13 bases between. This CDR3 comprises 13 residues. Germline assignment: CDR1 LNHNV and CDR2 YYDKDF (reference sequence). The CDR3 sequence is CATATGVAYEQYF. CDR3 in DNA: TGTGCCACCGCTACGGGGGTAGCCTACGAGCAGTACTTC.

The CDR3: CASSEDPGTKNIQYF. CDR3 bases: TGTGCCAGCAGTGAGGATCCGGGGACCAAAAACATTCAGTACTTC. V and J are TRBV2 and TRBJ2-4; D perhaps matches TRBD2 (5 bases). The germline CDR1 and CDR2 sequences are SNHLY and FYNNEI. With 3 bases removed from V and 2 bases from J, the gap between germline ends came to 11 bases. CDR3 length: 15 residues.

A single count supports this clonotype. The chain is built from TRBV20-1 and TRBJ1-1; unclear D gene. The CDR3 spans 12 residues. Germline V gives CDR1 DFQATT, CDR2 SNEGSKA (reference sequence). V was clipped by 5 bases and J by 5 bases, with 12 bases between them. The CDR3 DNA reads as TGCAGTGCTCCTTACCCAGAAACTGAAGCTTTCTTT. Translation: CSAPYPETEAFF.

The V call is TRBV7-2, the J call TRBJ2-5; D is uncertain. The CDR3 is 14 residues long. The V end lost 5 bases, the J end lost 1 base, and 11 bases lay between the germline ends. CDR1 is SGHTA, CDR2 FQGNSA, per germline. CDR3 bases: TGTGCCAGCAGCCCAGCCCCGATCCAAGAGACCCAGTACTTC. It is translated as CASSPAPIQETQYF.

This chain links TRBV29-1 with TRBJ1-5; perhaps TRBD1 as D (6 bases). Germline V gene lookup returns CDR1 SQVTM and CDR2 ANQGSEA. V dropped 4 bases and J dropped 6 bases, with 13 bases sitting between them. The CDR3 loop spans 13 amino acids. DNA of the CDR3: TGCAGCGTTGGGGGGGCCCATGGTCAGCCCCAGCATTTT. Translation gives CSVGGAHGQPQHF.

This sequence joins TRBV4-2 and TRBJ1-1; no definite D call. Trimming left V 0 bases short and J 7 bases short, with 12 bases between. Germline V CDR1 and CDR2: LGHNA, YNFKEQ. The CDR3 has 14 residues. CDR3 residues: CASSQDAGRLEAFF. The CDR3 coding sequence is TGTGCCAGCAGCCAAGATGCCGGTCGGCTTGAAGCTTTCTTT.

The J gene is TRBJ1-4, the V gene TRBV20-1; D call uncertain. CDR1 DFQATT and CDR2 SNEGSKA come from the germline V gene (reference sequence). The CDR3 loop spans 12 amino acids. Deletions cut 6 bases from V and 5 bases from J, with 10 bases between. In DNA form, the CDR3 reads TGCAGTGCCCCGACAAGGAATGAAAAACTGTTTTTT. Translation gives CSAPTRNEKLFF.

J is TRBJ2-5 and V is TRBV5-6; D call uncertain. Germline-derived CDR1 and CDR2 are SGHDT and YYEEEE. V lost 1 base and J lost 7, with 11 bases in between. The CDR3 runs 13 residues. The DNA of the CDR3 is TGTGCCAGCAGCTTGACGGCTCATGGGACCCAGTACTTC. Translating gives CASSLTAHGTQYF.

This rearrangement joins TRBV10-3 to TRBJ1-1; 9 nucleotides match TRBD1. The trim removed 6 bases at V and 0 bases at J, leaving 14 bases unmatched. Germline assignment: CDR1 ENHRY and CDR2 SYGVKD. This CDR3 region has 18 residues. This chain's CDR3 is CAIRTWVQGAEMNTEAFF. For the CDR3, the DNA is TGTGCCATCAGGACATGGGTACAGGGGGCGGAGATGAACACTGAAGCTTTCTTT.